The entry below gives a single T cell receptor (beta chain) sequence along with its context. The data belong to a study of blood T cell repertoires in COVID-19. Study as a whole: COVID-19 samples, acute and convalescent, were from the United States, Italy and Spain. Nucleic acid was either cDNA or gDNA, and it came from T cells, B-cell-depleted T cells, or PBMCs.

Germline V gene sequence: CDR1 MNHEY, CDR2 SVGAGI. The CDR3 sequence is 16 residues long. The junction had 3 bases not matched to a gene; V was cut back by 1 base and J by 0 bases. Per the study methods: For nucleated cells, counts were estimated from reference gene primer amplification. Sequencing was performed with immunoSEQ multiplex PCR; in TCRdb, only in-frame clones are kept and a portion is missing. D and trimming were read from the DNA, whereas the V and J calls and clone size are those reported in that table. The profile shows approximately 100,000 clones, more than 85% of them singletons. V usage is TRBV6-5 and J usage is TRBJ1-1; 9 bases agree with TRBD1. The sequence was obtained from a man in his sixties with acute or convalescent COVID-19. Material for sequencing was peripheral blood. The CDR3 loop is CASSYLGTGLNTEAFF. DNA for the CDR3: TGTGCCAGCAGTTACTTGGGGACAGGGCTGAACACTGAAGCTTTCTTT.